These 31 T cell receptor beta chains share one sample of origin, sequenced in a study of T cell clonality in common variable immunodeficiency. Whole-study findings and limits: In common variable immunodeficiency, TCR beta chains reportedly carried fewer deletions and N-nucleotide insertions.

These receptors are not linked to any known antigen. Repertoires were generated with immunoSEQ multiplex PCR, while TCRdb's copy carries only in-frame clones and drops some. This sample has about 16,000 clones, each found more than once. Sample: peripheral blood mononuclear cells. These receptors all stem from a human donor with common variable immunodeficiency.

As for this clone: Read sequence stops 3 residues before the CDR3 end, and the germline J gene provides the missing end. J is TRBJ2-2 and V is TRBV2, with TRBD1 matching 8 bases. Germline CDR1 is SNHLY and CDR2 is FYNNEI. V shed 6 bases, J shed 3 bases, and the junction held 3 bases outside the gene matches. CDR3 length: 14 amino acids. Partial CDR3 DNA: TGTGCCAGCAGACCGGACAGGGACACCGGGGAG. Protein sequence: CASRPDRDTGE. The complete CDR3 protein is CASRPDRDTGELFF.

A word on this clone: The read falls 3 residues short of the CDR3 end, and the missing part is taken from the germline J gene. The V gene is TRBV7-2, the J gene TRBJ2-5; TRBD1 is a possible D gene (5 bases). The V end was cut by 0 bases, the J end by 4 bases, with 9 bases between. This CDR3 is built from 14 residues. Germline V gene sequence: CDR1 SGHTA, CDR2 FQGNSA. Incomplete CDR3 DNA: TGTGCCAGCAGCTTAGCCAGGGTAGGAGAGACC. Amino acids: CASSLARVGET. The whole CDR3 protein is CASSLARVGETQYF.

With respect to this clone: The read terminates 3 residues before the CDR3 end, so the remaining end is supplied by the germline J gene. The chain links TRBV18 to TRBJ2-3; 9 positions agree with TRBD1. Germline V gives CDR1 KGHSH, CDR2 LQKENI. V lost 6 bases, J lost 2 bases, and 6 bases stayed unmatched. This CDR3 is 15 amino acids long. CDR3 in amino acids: CASSPRQGVTDTQYF. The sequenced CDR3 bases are TGTGCCAGCTCCCCCCGACAGGGGGTCACAGATACG.

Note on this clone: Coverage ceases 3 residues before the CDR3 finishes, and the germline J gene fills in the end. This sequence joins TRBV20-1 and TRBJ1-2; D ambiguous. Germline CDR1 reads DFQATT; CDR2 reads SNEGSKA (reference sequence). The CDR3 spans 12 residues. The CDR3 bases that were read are TGCAGTGCTAGGTTTCCTACGCCGGGC. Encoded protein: CSARFPTPG. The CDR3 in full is CSARFPTPGYTF.

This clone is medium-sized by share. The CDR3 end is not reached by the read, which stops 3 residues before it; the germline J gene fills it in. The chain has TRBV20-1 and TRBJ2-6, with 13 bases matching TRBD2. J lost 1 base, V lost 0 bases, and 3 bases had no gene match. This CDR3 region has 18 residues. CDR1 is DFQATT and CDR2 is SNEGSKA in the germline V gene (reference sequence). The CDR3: CSARERLAGGSGANVLTF. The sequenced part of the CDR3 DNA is TGCAGTGCTAGAGAAAGACTAGCGGGGGGATCTGGGGCCAACGTC.

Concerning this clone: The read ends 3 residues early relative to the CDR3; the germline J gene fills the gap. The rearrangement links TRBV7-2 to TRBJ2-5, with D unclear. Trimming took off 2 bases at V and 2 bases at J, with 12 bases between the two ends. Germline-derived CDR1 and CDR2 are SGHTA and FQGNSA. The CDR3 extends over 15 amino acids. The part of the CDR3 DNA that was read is TGTGCCAGCAGCTTAAAGGGCTATAATCAAGAGACC. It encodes CASSLKGYNQET. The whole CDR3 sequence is CASSLKGYNQETQYF.

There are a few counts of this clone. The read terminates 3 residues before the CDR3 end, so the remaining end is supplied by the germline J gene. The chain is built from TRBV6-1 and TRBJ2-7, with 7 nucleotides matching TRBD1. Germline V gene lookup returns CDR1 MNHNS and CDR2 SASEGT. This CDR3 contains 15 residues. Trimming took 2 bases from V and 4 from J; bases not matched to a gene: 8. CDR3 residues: CASSETTGAPYEQYF. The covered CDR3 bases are TGTGCCAGCAGTGAAACAACAGGGGCTCCGTACGAG.

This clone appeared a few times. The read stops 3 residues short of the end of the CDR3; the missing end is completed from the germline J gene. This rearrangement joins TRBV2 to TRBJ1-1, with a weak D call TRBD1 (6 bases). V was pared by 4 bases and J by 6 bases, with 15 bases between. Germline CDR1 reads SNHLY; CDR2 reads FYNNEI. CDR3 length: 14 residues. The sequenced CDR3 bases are TGTGCCAGCAGTGCCTTACAGGGAATAGCTGAA. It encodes CASSALQGIAE. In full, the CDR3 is CASSALQGIAEAFF. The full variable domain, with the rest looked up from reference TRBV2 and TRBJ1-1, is EPEVTQTPSHQVTQMGQEVILRCVPISNHLYFYWYRQILGQKVEFLVSFYNNEISEKSEIFDDQFSVERPDGSNFTLKIRSTKLEDSAMYFCASSALQGIAEAFFGQGTRLTVV.

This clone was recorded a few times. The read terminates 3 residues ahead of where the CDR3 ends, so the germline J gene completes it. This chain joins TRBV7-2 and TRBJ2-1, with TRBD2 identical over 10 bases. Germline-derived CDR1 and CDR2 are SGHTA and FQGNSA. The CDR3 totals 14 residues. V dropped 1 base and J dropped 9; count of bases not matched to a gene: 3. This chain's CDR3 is CASSLGGTSVEQFF. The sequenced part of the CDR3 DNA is TGTGCCAGCAGCTTAGGCGGGACTAGCGTTGAG.

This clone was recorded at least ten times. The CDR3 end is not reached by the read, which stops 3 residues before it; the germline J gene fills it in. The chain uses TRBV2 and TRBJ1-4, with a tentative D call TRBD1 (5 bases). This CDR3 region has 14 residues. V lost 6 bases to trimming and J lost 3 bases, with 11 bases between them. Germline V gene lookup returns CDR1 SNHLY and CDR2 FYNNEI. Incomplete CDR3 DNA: TGTGCCAGCAGCCAGGGTTTCGCTAATGAAAAA. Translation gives CASSQGFANEK. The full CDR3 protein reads CASSQGFANEKLFF.

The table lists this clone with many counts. The covered CDR3 bases are TGTGCCTGGAGGTGGGGGCCTACTGAA. Its protein is CAWRWGPTE. The whole CDR3 sequence reads CAWRWGPTEAFF. The V call is TRBV30, the J call TRBJ1-1; TRBD1 might be the D (6 bases). The read comes to an end 3 residues before the CDR3 does, leaving the germline J gene to fill in the end. The CDR3 has 12 residues. Trimming pared 3 bases from V and 5 bases from J, leaving 10 bases between. Germline V gene sequence: CDR1 GTSNPN, CDR2 SVGIG (reference sequence).

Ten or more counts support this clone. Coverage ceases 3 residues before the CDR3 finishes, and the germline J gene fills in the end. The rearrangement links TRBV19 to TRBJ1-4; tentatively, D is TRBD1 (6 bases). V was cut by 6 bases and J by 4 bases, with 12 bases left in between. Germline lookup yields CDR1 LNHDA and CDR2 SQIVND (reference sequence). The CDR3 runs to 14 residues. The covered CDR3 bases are TGTGCCAGTAGGACCGACAGGATTAATGAAAAA. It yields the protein CASRTDRINEK. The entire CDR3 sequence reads CASRTDRINEKLFF. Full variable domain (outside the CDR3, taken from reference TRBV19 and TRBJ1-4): DGGITQSPKYLFRKEGQNVTLSCEQNLNHDAMYWYRQDPGQGLRLIYYSQIVNDFQKGDIAEGYSVSREKKESFPLTVTSAQKNPTAFYLCASRTDRINEKLFFGSGTQLSVL.

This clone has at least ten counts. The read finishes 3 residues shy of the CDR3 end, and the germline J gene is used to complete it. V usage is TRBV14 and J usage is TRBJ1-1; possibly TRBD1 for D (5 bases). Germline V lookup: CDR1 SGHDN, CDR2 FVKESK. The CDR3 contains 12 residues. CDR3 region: CASSQDRVLAFF. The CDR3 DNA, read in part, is TGTGCCAGCAGCCAAGACAGGGTGTTG.

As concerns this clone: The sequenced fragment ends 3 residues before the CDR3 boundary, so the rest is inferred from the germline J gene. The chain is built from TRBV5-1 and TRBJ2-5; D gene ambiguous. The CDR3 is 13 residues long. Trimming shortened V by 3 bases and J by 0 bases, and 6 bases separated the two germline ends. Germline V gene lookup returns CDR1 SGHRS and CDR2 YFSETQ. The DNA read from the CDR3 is TGCGCCAGCAGCTCCGGGTACCAAGAGACC. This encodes CASSSGYQET. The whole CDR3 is CASSSGYQETQYF.

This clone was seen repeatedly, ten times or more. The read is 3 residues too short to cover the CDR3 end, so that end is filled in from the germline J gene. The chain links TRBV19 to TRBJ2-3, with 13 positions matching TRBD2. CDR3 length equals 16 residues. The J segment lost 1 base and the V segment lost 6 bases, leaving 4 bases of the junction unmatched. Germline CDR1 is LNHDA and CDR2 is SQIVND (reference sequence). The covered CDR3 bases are TGTGCCAGTAGCAGGACTAGCGGGAGACGCACAGATACG. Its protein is CASSRTSGRRTDT. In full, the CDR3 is CASSRTSGRRTDTQYF.

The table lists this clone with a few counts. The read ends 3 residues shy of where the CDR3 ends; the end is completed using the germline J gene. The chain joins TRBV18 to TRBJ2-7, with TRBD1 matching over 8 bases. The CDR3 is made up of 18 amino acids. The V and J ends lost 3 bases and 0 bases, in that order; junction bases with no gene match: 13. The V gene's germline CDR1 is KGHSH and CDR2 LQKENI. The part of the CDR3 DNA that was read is TGTGCCAGCTCACCCGGCGGGACAGGTCCCCTGAGCTCCTACGAG. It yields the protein CASSPGGTGPLSSYE. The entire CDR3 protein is CASSPGGTGPLSSYEQYF.

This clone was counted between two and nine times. CDR3 bases read: TGTGCCAGTAGTATAGATCTTCCGGGAAGGGGTGAAAAA. Encoded protein: CASSIDLPGRGEK. The CDR3 in full is CASSIDLPGRGEKLFF. The chain joins TRBV19 to TRBJ1-4; D might be TRBD1 (5 bases). The CDR3 extends 3 residues past the end of the read, so its final part is completed from the germline J gene. Trimming removed 0 bases at V and 7 bases at J, with 15 bases between. Germline assignment: CDR1 LNHDA and CDR2 SQIVND (reference sequence). The CDR3 covers 16 residues.

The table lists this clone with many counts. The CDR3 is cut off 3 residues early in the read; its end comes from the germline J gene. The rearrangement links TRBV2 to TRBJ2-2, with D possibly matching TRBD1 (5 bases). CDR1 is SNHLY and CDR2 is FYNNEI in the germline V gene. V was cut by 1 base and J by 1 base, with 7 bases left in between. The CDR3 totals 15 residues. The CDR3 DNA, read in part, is TGTGCCAGCAGTGAAGACAGGTGGAACACCGGGGAG. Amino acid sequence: CASSEDRWNTGE. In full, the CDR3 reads CASSEDRWNTGELFF.

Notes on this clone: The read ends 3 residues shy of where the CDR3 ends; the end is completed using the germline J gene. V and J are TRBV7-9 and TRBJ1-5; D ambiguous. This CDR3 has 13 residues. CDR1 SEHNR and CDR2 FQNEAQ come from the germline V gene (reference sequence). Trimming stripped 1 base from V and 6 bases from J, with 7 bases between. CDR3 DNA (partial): TGTGCCAGCAGCTTAGGTAGTGGTCAGCCC. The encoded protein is CASSLGSGQP. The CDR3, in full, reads CASSLGSGQPQHF.

CDR3 DNA, as far as it was read: TGTGCCAGTAGGCAGACAGGGGCGACTGAA. Its translation is CASRQTGATE. The whole CDR3 sequence reads CASRQTGATEAFF. This chain links TRBV19 with TRBJ1-1; 8 bases map to TRBD1. The observed sequence ends 3 residues before the CDR3 terminus, with the missing tail filled in from the germline J gene. J was trimmed by 5 bases and V by 6 bases; bases with no gene match: 5. The CDR3 consists of 13 residues. Per germline, CDR1 LNHDA and CDR2 SQIVND (reference sequence).

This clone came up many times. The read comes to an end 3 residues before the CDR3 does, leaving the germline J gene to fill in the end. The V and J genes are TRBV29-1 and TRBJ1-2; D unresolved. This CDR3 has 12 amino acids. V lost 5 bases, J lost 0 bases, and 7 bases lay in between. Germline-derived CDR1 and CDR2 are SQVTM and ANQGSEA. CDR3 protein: CSVQTPNYGYTF. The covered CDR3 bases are TGCAGCGTTCAGACACCTAACTATGGC. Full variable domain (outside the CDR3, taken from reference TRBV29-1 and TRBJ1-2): SAVISQKPSRDICQRGTSLTIQCQVDSQVTMMFWYRQQPGQSLTLIATANQGSEATYESGFVIDKFPISRPNLTFSTLTVSNMSPEDSSIYLCSVQTPNYGYTFGSGTRLTVV.

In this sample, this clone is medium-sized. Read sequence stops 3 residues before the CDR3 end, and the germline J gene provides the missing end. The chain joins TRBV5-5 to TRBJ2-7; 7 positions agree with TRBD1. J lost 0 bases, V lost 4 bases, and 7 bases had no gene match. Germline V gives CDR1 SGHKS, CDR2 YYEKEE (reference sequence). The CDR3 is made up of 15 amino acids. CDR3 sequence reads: CASSPRQGPSYEQYF. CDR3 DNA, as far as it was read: TGTGCCAGCAGCCCCCGACAGGGACCCTCCTACGAG. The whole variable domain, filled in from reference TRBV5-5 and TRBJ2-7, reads DAGVTQSPTHLIKTRGQQVTLRCSPISGHKSVSWYQQVLGQGPQFIFQYYEKEERGRGNFPDRFSARQFPNYSSELNVNALLLGDSALYLCASSPRQGPSYEQYFGPGTRLTVT.

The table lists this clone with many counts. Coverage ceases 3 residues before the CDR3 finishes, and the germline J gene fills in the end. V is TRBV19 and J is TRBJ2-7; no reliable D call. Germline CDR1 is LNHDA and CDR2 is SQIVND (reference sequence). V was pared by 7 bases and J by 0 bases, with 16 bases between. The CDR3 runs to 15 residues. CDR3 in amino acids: CASTDSAVNSYEQYF. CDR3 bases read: TGTGCCAGTACCGATTCGGCGGTCAACTCCTACGAG.

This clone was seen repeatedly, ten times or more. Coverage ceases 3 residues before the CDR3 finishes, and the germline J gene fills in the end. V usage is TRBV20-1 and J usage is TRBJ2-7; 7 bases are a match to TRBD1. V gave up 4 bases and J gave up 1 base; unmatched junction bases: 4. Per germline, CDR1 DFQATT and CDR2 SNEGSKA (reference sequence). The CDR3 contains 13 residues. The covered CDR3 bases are TGCAGTGCTAACCTACAGGGGTCCTACGAG. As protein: CSANLQGSYE. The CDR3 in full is CSANLQGSYEQYF.

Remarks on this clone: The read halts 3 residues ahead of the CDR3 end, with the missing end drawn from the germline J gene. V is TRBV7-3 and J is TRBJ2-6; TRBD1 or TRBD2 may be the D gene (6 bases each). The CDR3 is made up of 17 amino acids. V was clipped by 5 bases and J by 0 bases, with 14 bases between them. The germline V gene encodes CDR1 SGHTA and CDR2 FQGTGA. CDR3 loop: CASSAAGQSSGANVLTF. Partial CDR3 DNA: TGTGCCAGCAGCGCGGCGGGACAAAGCTCTGGGGCCAACGTC.

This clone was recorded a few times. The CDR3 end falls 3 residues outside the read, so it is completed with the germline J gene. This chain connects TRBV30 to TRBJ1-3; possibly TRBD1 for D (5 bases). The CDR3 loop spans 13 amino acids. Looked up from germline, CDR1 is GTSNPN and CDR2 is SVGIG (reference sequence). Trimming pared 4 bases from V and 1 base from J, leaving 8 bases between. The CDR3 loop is CAWTAGSGNTIYF. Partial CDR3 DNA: TGTGCCTGGACCGCAGGGTCTGGAAACACC.

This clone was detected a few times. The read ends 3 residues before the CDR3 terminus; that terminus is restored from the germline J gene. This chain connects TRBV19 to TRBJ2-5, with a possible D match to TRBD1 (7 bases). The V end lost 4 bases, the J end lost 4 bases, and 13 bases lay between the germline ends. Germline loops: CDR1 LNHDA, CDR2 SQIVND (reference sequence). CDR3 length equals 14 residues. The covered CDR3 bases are TGTGCCAGTAGTACCCAGGGGGGCGTAGAGACC. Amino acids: CASSTQGGVET. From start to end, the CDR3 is CASSTQGGVETQYF.

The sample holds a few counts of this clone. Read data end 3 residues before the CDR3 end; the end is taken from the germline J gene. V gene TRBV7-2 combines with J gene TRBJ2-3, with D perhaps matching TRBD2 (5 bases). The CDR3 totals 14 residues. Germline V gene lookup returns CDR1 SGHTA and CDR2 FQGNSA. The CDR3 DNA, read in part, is TGTGCCAGCAGCTTTCCGGGCGCGGGTTTCCCG. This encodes CASSFPGAGFP. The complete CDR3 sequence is CASSFPGAGFPQYF.

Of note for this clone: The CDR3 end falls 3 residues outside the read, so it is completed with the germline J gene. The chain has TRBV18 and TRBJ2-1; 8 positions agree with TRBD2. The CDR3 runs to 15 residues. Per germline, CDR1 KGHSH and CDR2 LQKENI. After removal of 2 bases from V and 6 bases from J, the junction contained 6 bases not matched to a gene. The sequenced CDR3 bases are TGTGCCAGCTCACCAGCGGGGGGTAAGCGCAATGAG. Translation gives CASSPAGGKRNE. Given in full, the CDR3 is CASSPAGGKRNEQFF.

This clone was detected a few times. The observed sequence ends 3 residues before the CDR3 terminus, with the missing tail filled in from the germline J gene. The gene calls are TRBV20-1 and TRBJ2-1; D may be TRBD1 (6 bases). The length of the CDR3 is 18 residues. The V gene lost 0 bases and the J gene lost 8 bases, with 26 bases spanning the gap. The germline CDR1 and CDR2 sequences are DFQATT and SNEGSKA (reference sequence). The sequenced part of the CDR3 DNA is TGCAGTGCTAGAGATCGTCCCCGGGACAAGCCGTTGGGCCATGAG. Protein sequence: CSARDRPRDKPLGHE. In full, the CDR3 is CSARDRPRDKPLGHEQFF.

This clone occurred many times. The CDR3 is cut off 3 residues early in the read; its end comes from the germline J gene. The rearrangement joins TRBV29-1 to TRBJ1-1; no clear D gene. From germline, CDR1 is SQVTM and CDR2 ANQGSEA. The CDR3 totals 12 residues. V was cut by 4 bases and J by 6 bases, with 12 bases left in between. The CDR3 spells CSVVGGRAEAFF. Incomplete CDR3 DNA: TGCAGCGTTGTAGGCGGGCGGGCTGAA.